This TCR beta chain emerged from a study of long-term antiretroviral therapy in people with HIV. About the research overall: By about a decade, the earliest samples predate the 2015 immediate-ART recommendation. Study results and caveats: Post-treatment diversity went higher with ART but stayed below transplant donor controls.

Worth noting for this clone: No antigen is known for it.

Every one of the participants with HIV received treatment in the United States. At the survey level, the v3.0 immunoSEQ assay was run. The table came from immunoSEQ multiplex PCR; TCRdb's copy has only in-frame clones and leaves some out. Among tens of thousands of clones listed, 90% were seen once. The CDR3 is 12 residues long. The TCR originated in a woman in her thirties or forties with HIV. J is TRBJ2-2 and V is TRBV21-1; the table's D call of TRBD2 was not tested on the DNA. TRBV21-1 is shown as a pseudogene. The source was unsorted PBMCs, collected 5.2 years after starting antiretroviral therapy. CDR3 sequence (DNA): TGTGCCAGCAGCAGAGGGACCGGGGAGCTGTTTTTT. It is translated as CASSRGTGELFF.